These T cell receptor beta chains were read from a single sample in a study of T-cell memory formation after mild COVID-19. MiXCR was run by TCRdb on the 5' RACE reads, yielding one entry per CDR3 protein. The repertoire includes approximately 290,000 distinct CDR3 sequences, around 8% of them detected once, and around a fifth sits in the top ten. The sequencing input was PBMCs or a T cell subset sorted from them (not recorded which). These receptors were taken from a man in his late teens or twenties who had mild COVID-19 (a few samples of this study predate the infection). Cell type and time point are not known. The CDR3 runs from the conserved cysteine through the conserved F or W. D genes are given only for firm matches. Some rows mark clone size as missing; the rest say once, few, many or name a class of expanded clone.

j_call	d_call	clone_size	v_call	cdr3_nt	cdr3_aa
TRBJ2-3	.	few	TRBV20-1	TGCAGTGTGTTAGTAGATACGCAGTATTTT	CSVLVDTQYF
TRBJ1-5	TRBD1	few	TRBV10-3	TGTGCCATCAGTGACAGGGGGGGGGTCAATCAGCCCCAGCATTTT	CAISDRGGVNQPQHF
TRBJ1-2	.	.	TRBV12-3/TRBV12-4	TGTGCCAGCAGCCTCCTAGGGGGGGTACACTATGGCTACACCTTC	CASSLLGGVHYGYTF
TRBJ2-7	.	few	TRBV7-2	TGTGCCAGCAGCTCCCTCCCTTACGAGCAGTACTTC	CASSSLPYEQYF
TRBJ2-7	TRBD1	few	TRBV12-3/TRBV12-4	TGTGCCAGCAGTTTAGCGGGGACAGGGAGGGCCTACGAGCAGTACTTC	CASSLAGTGRAYEQYF
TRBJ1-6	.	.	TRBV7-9	TGTGCCAGCAGTTTGCACAGGGACTCACCCCTCCACTTT	CASSLHRDSPLHF
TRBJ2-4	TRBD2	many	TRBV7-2	TGTGCCAGCAGTGCCGGGGGGGGTGAAAACATTCAGTACTTC	CASSAGGGENIQYF
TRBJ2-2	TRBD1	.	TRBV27	TGTGCCAGCACTTTGACAGGGGAGTACGGGGAGCTGTTTTTT	CASTLTGEYGELFF
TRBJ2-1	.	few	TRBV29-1	TGCAGCGGGGGTCCGGGTTCGTCAGATCAGGATGAGCAGTTCTTC	CSGGPGSSDQDEQFF
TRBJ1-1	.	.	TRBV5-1	TGCGCCAGCAGCTGGCTCGGACAGTCGAACTCACGTGTCACTGAAGCTTTCTTT	CASSWLGQSNSRVTEAFF
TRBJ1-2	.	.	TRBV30	TGTGCCTGGAGTGGATCGGGCAGCCCAGGGCTTGGCTACACCTTC	CAWSGSGSPGLGYTF
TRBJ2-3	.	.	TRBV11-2	TGTGCCAGCAGCTTAGATTTTGGTAACCCAACAGATACGCAGTATTTT	CASSLDFGNPTDTQYF